This note documents a single T cell receptor beta chain sequence. At one boundary the junction diverges from the germline segment, which might be a read error. Germline V gene sequence: CDR1 GTSNPN, CDR2 SVGIG (reference sequence). The CDR3 extends over 12 amino acids. These data are taken from a study of somatic mutations in cytotoxic T cells in rheumatoid arthritis. On the study more broadly: Blood (about 31 ml EDTA) from each patient was taken right after diagnosis, before any treatment.

In the source study's methods: Patient CD8+ clones bigger than 1% seldom lined up with published virus-specific TCRB sequences. Assay used: immunoSEQ multiplex PCR; TCRdb lists only in-frame clones, some missing. The D gene and trimming were derived from the DNA, and the V and J assignments and clone size from that table. The repertoire holds fewer than 15,000 clones, with 90% to 95% as singletons. This TCR derives from a man aged 65-85 years with rheumatoid arthritis. Sequenced input: CD4+ T cells sorted from blood. The chain combines TRBV30 with TRBJ2-7, with TRBD1 matching 7 bases. The CDR3 coding sequence is TGTGCGTGGACAGGCTCCCCCTACGAGCAGTACTTC. Encoded protein: CAWTGSPYEQYF.